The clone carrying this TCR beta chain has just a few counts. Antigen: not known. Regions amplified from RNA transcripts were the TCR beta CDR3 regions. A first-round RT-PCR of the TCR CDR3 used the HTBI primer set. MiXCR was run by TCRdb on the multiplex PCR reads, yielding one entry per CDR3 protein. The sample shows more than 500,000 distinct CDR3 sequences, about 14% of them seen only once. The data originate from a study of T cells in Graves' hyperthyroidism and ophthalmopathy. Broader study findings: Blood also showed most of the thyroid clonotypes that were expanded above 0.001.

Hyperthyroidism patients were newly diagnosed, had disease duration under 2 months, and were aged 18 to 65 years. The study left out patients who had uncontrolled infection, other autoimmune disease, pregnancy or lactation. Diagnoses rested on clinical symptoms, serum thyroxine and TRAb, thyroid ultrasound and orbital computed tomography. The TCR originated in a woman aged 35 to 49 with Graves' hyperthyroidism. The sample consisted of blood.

The CDR3, as DNA: TGTGCCAGTAGTATGGACAGGGGAGACTTAGATGAGCAGTTCTTC. Translation: CASSMDRGDLDEQFF. The chain carries TRBV19 and TRBJ2-1; 9 bases align to TRBD1. Germline CDR1 reads LNHDA; CDR2 reads SQIVND (reference sequence). This CDR3 has 15 residues. J was trimmed by 8 bases and V by 3 bases; bases with no gene match: 8.